This TCR beta chain is drawn from a study of spatial heterogeneity in lung cancer. Stated time point: sample taken at primary tumor resection. Samples were donated by 72 untreated early-stage non-small cell lung cancer patients. Whole RNA, isolated from tumor, nontumor lung or frozen PBMC, was sequenced without prior sorting. From the 5' RACE reads, TCRdb called clonotypes with MiXCR, one entry per CDR3 protein. The top ten hold approximately 23% of the sample, which has about 30,000 distinct CDR3 sequences, around 7% seen once. To note about this clonotype: Antigen specificity is unknown.

Trimming left V 4 bases short and J 7 bases short, with 14 bases between. The CDR3 totals 13 residues. Germline values: CDR1 SGHAT, CDR2 FQNNGV. Study findings and constraints: How many expanded intratumoral alpha and beta TCRs were present tracked the tumor mutation count, which was a count of nonsynonymous mutations.

The sample was lung tumor tissue, taken at surgery. The TCR sequence derives from a male donor with early-stage non-small cell lung cancer. The rearrangement uses TRBV11-2 and TRBJ2-7; D is possibly TRBD1 or TRBD2 (5 bases each). CDR3 sequence: CASSSNRDGEQYF. The DNA for the CDR3 is TGTGCCAGCAGCTCCAACCGGGACGGGGAGCAGTACTTC.